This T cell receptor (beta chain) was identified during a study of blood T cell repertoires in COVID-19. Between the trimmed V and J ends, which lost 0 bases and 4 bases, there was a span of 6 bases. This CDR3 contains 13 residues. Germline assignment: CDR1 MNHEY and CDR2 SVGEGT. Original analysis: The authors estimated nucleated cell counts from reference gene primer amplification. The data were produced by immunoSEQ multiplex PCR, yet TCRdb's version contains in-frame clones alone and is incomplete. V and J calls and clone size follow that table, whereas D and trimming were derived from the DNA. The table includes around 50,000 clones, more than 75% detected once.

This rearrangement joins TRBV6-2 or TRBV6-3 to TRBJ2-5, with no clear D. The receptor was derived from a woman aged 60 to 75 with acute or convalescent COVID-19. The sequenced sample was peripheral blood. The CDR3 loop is CASSYSEAETQYF. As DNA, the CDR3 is TGTGCCAGCAGTTACTCCGAGGCAGAGACCCAGTACTTC.